Detailed here is one TCR beta chain. Sequencing was performed with immunoSEQ multiplex PCR; in TCRdb, only in-frame clones are kept and a portion is missing. This table has some 170,000 clones, about 81% appearing once. Germline lookup yields CDR1 SNHLY and CDR2 FYNNEI. Trimming removed 1 base from V and 8 bases from J, with 20 bases in between. The CDR3 loop spans 16 amino acids. This record comes from a study of blood T cell repertoires in COVID-19. Turning to the study itself: COVID-19 samples, acute and convalescent, were from the United States, Italy and Spain.

This receptor was obtained from a woman in her sixties or seventies with acute or convalescent COVID-19. The chain recombines TRBV2 with TRBJ1-2; D may be TRBD1 (6 bases). Sequencing input: peripheral blood. The CDR3 DNA reads TGTGCCAGCAGTGAAGTAGTACAGGGAGGGAGAGAGGGCTACACCTTC. It encodes CASSEVVQGGREGYTF.